This T cell receptor beta chain was sequenced during a study of CD8 T cells in acute hepatitis C reinfection. Study results and limitations: About a dozen public clonotypes were found regardless of outcome.

On this clone itself: Its antigen is unknown.

Germline CDR1 and CDR2: MGHDK and SYGVNS. CDR3 length: 12 amino acids. The ends were cut back, 9 bases at V and 2 bases at J, with 8 bases in the middle. The assay was immunoSEQ multiplex PCR, and TCRdb's table has in-frame clones only and misses some. The table has about 40,000 clones, roughly 85% seen once. As for time point: naive CD8 control sorted from an acute-time-point sample. Donors were people who inject drugs, followed every 3 months. Acute primary HCV meant a new positive RNA or antibody result following a negative test within 24 weeks. The TCR originated in a woman aged 18-29 years who spontaneously cleared hepatitis C infection. The chain carries TRBV25-1 and TRBJ1-3, with D unresolved. The sample was naive CD8+ T cells from PBMCs. The CDR3 region is CASGDPGNTIYF. The DNA of the CDR3 is TGTGCCAGTGGGGATCCTGGAAACACCATATATTTT.